A single sample gave rise to the 14 T cell receptor beta chains below, sequenced in a study of blood T cells in healthy people across ages. The use of a sample-barcoded 5' primer and a J-beta primer mix characterized a second PCR of about 7 to 12 cycles. TCRdb called the 5' RACE reads again in MiXCR, with one record for every CDR3 protein. Among 1.2 million to 1.5 million distinct CDR3 sequences listed, almost 60% were seen once. The sample taken for sequencing was blood. These receptors were collected from a man between 18 and 29 years old in good health.

The chain combines TRBV20-1 with TRBJ2-5, with a possible D match to TRBD1 (7 bases). Germline V CDR1 and CDR2: DFQATT, SNEGSKA (reference sequence). Between the trimmed V and J ends, which lost 8 bases and 5 bases, there was a span of 21 bases. The length of the CDR3 is 14 residues. CDR3 nucleotide sequence: TGCAGTCCGTCTGCCGCGGGACAGTCTGAGACCCAGTACTTC. Its translation: CSPSAAGQSETQYF.

The CDR3 sequence: CASRRDTGNTEAFF. CDR3 in DNA: TGTGCCAGCAGGAGGGACACGGGCAACACTGAAGCTTTCTTT. The rearrangement links TRBV6-1 to TRBJ1-1; the D gene is possibly TRBD1 (6 bases). The CDR3 is 14 amino acids. The V end was cut by 6 bases, the J end by 2 bases, with 13 bases between. Germline-derived CDR1 and CDR2 are MNHNS and SASEGT.

J is TRBJ2-1 and V is TRBV27; D possibly corresponds to TRBD2 (6 bases). The germline V gene encodes CDR1 MNHEY and CDR2 SMNVEV (reference sequence). The CDR3 runs 12 residues. V was shortened by 5 bases and J by 12 bases, with 14 bases between the two germline ends. The CDR3 spells CASSTQEGGQFF. The CDR3 DNA sequence: TGTGCCAGCAGTACCCAGGAGGGCGGGCAGTTCTTC.

This clonotype appeared once. A read error may produce the germline difference seen at one junction end. This sequence joins TRBV6-2 or TRBV6-3 and TRBJ1-4; D unclear. Germline V lookup: CDR1 MNHEY, CDR2 SVGEGT. The length of the CDR3 is 16 residues. CDR3 nucleotides: TGTGCCAGCAGTTACTCGAGGGTCGGCATAGGCGAAAAACTGATTTTT. Amino acid sequence: CASSYSRVGIGEKLIF.

The V and J genes are TRBV7-6 and TRBJ1-5; TRBD1 matches at 8 bases. CDR1 SGHVS and CDR2 FNYEAQ come from the germline V gene. CDR3 length equals 16 residues. The ends lost 0 bases at V and 5 bases at J; junction bases unmatched: 6. The CDR3 spells CASSLAGRGPHQPQHF. The CDR3 DNA reads as TGTGCCAGCAGCTTAGCGGGCAGGGGGCCTCATCAGCCCCAGCATTTT.

V gene TRBV27 combines with J gene TRBJ2-1, with D unclear. The CDR3 has 12 residues. V was clipped by 6 bases and J by 8 bases, with 11 bases between them. Germline V gene data show CDR1 as MNHEY and CDR2 as SMNVEV (reference sequence). In DNA, the CDR3 is TGTGCCAGCAGGTTAAGCCGCGATGAGCAGTTCTTC. As protein: CASRLSRDEQFF.

The rearrangement links TRBV5-6 to TRBJ1-2; 8 bases align to TRBD1. With 0 bases clipped from V and 3 bases from J, the junction kept 7 bases outside the gene matches. Germline V gene lookup returns CDR1 SGHDT and CDR2 YYEEEE. This CDR3 spans 16 amino acids. The CDR3 spells CASSLAGQGKDYGYTF. In DNA form, the CDR3 reads TGTGCCAGCAGCTTGGCCGGACAGGGTAAGGACTATGGCTACACCTTC. Full variable domain (remainder filled in from reference TRBV5-6 and TRBJ1-2): DAGVTQSPTHLIKTRGQQVTLRCSPKSGHDTVSWYQQALGQGPQFIFQYYEEEERQRGNFPDRFSGHQFPNYSSELNVNALLLGDSALYLCASSLAGQGKDYGYTFGSGTRLTVV.

This CDR3 reads CASSPLFSDEQFF. DNA for the CDR3: TGTGCCAGCAGCCCCCTTTTTTCGGATGAGCAGTTCTTC. V gene TRBV7-9 combines with J gene TRBJ2-1; D call uncertain. The CDR3 runs 13 residues. Looked up from germline, CDR1 is SEHNR and CDR2 is FQNEAQ (reference sequence). V was cut by 5 bases and J by 8 bases, with 13 bases left in between.

This clonotype was detected only a few times. The chain uses TRBV4-1 and TRBJ1-2, with D unresolved. Trimming removed 0 bases at V and 5 bases at J, with 7 bases between. CDR1 is MGHRA and CDR2 is YSYEKL in the germline V gene. This CDR3 spans 13 amino acids. DNA of the CDR3: TGCGCCAGCAGCCAAGAGAGGATATATGGCTACACCTTC. Translated: CASSQERIYGYTF.

This clonotype has a count of ten or more. The chain recombines TRBV12-3 or TRBV12-4 with TRBJ1-6, with no clear D. Between the trimmed V and J ends, which lost 3 bases and 9 bases, there was a span of 3 bases. CDR3 length equals 11 residues. The CDR3 sequence is CASSFGSPLHF. As DNA, the CDR3 is TGTGCCAGCAGTTTTGGTTCACCCCTCCACTTT.

This clonotype occurred once. The chain carries TRBV2 and TRBJ1-5; D is ambiguous. V lost 3 bases to trimming and J lost 9 bases, with 9 bases between them. The CDR3 is 12 amino acids. Germline V CDR1 and CDR2: SNHLY, FYNNEI. The DNA for the CDR3 is TGTGCCAGCAGTGATGAGGGAATGCCCCAGCATTTT. This encodes CASSDEGMPQHF.

A few counts support this clonotype. This chain links TRBV7-2 with TRBJ2-5, with 7 bases fitting TRBD1. J was trimmed by 3 bases and V by 8 bases; bases with no gene match: 6. Germline lookup yields CDR1 SGHTA and CDR2 FQGNSA. The CDR3 has 13 amino acids. This CDR3 reads CASQRGLKETQYF. Here the CDR3 DNA reads TGTGCCAGCCAGAGGGGGCTAAAAGAGACCCAGTACTTC.

This clonotype was seen only a few times. The rearrangement joins TRBV28 to TRBJ2-5; D not certain. The CDR3 is 15 residues long. V dropped 2 bases and J dropped 1 base, with 11 bases sitting between them. Germline V gives CDR1 MDHEN, CDR2 SYDVKM. CDR3 DNA sequence: TGTGCCAGCAGTTTAGGGCAGGCAAGCCAAGAGACCCAGTACTTC. Translated, it gives CASSLGQASQETQYF.

This chain uses TRBV29-1 with TRBJ2-3; a possible D gene is TRBD1 (6 bases). CDR1 SQVTM and CDR2 ANQGSEA come from the germline V gene. The CDR3 is 15 amino acids. V was cut by 1 base and J by 3 bases, with 14 bases left in between. CDR3 amino acids: CSVEGVGANTDTQYF. The CDR3 DNA follows: TGCAGCGTTGAAGGAGTGGGGGCCAATACAGATACGCAGTATTTT.